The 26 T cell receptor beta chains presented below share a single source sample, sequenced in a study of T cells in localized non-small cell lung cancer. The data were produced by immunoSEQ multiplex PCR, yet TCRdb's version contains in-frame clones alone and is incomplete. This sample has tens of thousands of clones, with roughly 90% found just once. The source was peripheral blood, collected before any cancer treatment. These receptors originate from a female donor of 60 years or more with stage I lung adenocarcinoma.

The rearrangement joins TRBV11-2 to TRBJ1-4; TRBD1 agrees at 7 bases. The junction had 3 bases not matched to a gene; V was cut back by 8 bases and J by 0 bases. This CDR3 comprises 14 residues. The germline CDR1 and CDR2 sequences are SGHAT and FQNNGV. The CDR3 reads CASSGTATNEKLFF. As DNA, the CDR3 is TGTGCCAGCTCTGGGACAGCAACTAATGAAAAACTGTTTTTT. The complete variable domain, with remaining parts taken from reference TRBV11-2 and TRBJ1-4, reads EAGVAQSPRYKIIEKRQSVAFWCNPISGHATLYWYQQILGQGPKLLIQFQNNGVVDDSQLPKDRFSAERLKGVDSTLKIQPAKLEDSAVYLCASSGTATNEKLFFGSGTQLSVL.

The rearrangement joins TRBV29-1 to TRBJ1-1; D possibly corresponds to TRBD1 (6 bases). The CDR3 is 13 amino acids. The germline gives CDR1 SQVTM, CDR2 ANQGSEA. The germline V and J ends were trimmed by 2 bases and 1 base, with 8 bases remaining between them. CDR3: CSVEQGWNTEAFF. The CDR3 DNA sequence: TGCAGCGTTGAACAGGGGTGGAACACTGAAGCTTTCTTT.

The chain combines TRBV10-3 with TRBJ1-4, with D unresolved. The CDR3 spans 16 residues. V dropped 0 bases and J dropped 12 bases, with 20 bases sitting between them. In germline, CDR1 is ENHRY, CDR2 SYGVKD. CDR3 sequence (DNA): TGTGCCATCAGTGAGTCGTTTGGGAGTTTGCCGGTTCAACTGTTTTTT. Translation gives CAISESFGSLPVQLFF.

Here the CDR3 reads CATKEQAGANTGELFF. The DNA for the CDR3 is TGTGCCACCAAGGAGCAGGCGGGGGCAAACACCGGGGAGCTGTTTTTT. This rearrangement joins TRBV15 to TRBJ2-2; perhaps TRBD2 as D (7 bases). There are 16 residues in the CDR3. Trimming removed 7 bases from V and 2 bases from J, with 17 bases in between. CDR1 and CDR2 (germline): LNHNV, YYDKDF (reference sequence).

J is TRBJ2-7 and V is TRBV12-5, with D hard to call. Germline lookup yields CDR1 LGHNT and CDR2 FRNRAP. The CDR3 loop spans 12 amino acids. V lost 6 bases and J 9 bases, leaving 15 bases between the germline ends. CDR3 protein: CASGGSVLGQYF. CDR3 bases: TGTGCTAGTGGGGGTTCCGTCCTTGGGCAGTACTTC. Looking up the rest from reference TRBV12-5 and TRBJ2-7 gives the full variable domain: DARVTQTPRHKVTEMGQEVTMRCQPILGHNTVFWYRQTMMQGLELLAYFRNRAPLDDSGMPKDRFSAEMPDATLATLKIQPSEPRDSAVYFCASGGSVLGQYFGPGTRLTVT.

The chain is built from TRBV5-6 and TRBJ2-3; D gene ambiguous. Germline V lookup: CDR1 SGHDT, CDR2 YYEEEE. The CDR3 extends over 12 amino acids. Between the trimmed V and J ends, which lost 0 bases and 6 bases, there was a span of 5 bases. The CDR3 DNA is TGTGCCAGCAGCTTGGGGGTGGATACGCAGTATTTT. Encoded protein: CASSLGVDTQYF.

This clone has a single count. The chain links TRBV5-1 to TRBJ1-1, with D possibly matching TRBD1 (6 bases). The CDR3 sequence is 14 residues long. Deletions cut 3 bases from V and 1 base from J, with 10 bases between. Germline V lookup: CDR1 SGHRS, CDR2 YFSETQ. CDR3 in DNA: TGCGCCAGCAGCTCCGGGACAAAGAACACTGAAGCTTTCTTT. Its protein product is CASSSGTKNTEAFF.

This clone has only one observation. CDR3 sequence reads: CASRDRTVSGNTIYF. CDR3 coding DNA: TGTGCCAGCAGAGACCGGACGGTCTCTGGAAACACCATATATTTT. The V and J genes are TRBV2 and TRBJ1-3; D remains unclear. The CDR3 runs 15 residues. V was shortened by 6 bases and J by 0 bases, with 12 bases between the two germline ends. CDR1 is SNHLY, CDR2 FYNNEI, per germline.

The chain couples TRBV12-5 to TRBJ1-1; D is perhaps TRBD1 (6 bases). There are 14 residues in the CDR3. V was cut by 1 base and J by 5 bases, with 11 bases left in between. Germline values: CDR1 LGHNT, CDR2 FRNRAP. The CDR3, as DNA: TGTGCTAGTGGTTTGGGGCTACAGGGAACTGAAGCTTTCTTT. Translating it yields CASGLGLQGTEAFF.

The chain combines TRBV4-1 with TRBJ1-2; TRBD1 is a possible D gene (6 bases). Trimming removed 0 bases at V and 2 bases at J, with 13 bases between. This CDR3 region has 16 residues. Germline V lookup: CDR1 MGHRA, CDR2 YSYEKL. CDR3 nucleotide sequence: TGCGCCAGCAGCCAAGATTCGAAGGGGGGGAACTATGGCTACACCTTC. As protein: CASSQDSKGGNYGYTF.

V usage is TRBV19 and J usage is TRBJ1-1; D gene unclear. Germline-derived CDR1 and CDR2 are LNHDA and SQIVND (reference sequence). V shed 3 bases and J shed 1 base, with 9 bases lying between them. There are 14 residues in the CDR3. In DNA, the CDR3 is TGTGCCAGTAGTATCGTGTTCCAGAACACTGAAGCTTTCTTT. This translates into CASSIVFQNTEAFF.

CDR3 DNA sequence: TGTGCCAGCAGCCTTCAGGGTAACCAGCCCCAGCATTTT. This codes for CASSLQGNQPQHF. The chain has TRBV11-2 and TRBJ1-5; TRBD1 is a possible D gene (5 bases). The CDR3 has 13 residues. Trimming took 5 bases from V and 7 from J, leaving 12 bases between them. The germline V gene encodes CDR1 SGHAT and CDR2 FQNNGV.

The CDR3 protein is CASSFGGSYNEQFF. In nucleotides, the CDR3 is TGTGCCAGCAGCTTCGGGGGTTCCTACAATGAGCAGTTCTTC. The chain employs TRBV5-4 and TRBJ2-1; the D gene is possibly TRBD2 (6 bases). The V end was cut by 2 bases, the J end by 1 base, with 7 bases between. CDR1 and CDR2 (germline): SGHNT, YYREEE (reference sequence). This CDR3 comprises 14 residues.

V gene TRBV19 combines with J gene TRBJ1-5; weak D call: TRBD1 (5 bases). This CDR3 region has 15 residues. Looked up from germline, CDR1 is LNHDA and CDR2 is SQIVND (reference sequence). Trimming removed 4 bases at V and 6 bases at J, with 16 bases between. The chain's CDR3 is CASSTRQGISQPQHF. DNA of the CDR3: TGTGCCAGTAGTACTCGTCAGGGAATTTCTCAGCCCCAGCATTTT.

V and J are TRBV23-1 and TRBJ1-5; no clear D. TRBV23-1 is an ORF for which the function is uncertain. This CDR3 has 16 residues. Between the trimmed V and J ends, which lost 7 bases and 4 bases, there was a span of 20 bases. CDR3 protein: CASTPEKKIENQPQHF. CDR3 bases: TGCGCCAGCACCCCCGAAAAGAAGATTGAGAATCAGCCCCAGCATTTT.

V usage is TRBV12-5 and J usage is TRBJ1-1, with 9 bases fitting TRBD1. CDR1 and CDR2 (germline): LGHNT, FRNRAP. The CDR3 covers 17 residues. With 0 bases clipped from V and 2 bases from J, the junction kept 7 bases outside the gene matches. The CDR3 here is CASGLVIGTGFNTEAFF. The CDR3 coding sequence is TGTGCTAGTGGTTTGGTCATCGGGACAGGGTTTAACACTGAAGCTTTCTTT.

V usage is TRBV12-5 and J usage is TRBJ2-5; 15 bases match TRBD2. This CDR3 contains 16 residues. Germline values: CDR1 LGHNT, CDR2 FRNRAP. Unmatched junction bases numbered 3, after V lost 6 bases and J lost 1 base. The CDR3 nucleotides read TGTGCTAGTGGAAAGGGACTAGCGGGGGGCCAAGAGACCCAGTACTTC. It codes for CASGKGLAGGQETQYF.

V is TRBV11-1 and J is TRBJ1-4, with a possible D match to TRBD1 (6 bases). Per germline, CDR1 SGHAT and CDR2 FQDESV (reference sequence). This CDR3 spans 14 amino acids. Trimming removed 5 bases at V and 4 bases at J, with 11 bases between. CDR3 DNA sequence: TGTGCCAGCAGCCCTGGGGGCGTTAATGAAAAACTGTTTTTT. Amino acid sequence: CASSPGGVNEKLFF.

The CDR3 protein is CASSLVIAGGSSYNEQFF. In DNA form, the CDR3 reads TGCGCCAGCAGCTTGGTGATAGCGGGGGGAAGCTCCTACAATGAGCAGTTCTTC. This chain joins TRBV5-1 and TRBJ2-1; the match to TRBD2 covers 10 bases. This CDR3 is built from 18 residues. Unmatched junction bases numbered 6, after V lost 0 bases and J lost 0 bases. Looked up from germline, CDR1 is SGHRS and CDR2 is YFSETQ.

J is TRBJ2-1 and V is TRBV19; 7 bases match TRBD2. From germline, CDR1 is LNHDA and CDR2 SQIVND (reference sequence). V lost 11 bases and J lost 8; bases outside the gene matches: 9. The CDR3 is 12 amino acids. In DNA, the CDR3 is TGTGCCTCCGGAGTGGGGAGGGATGAGCAGTTCTTC. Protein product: CASGVGRDEQFF. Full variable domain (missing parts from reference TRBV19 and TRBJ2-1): DGGITQSPKYLFRKEGQNVTLSCEQNLNHDAMYWYRQDPGQGLRLIYYSQIVNDFQKGDIAEGYSVSREKKESFPLTVTSAQKNPTAFYLCASGVGRDEQFFGPGTRLTVL.

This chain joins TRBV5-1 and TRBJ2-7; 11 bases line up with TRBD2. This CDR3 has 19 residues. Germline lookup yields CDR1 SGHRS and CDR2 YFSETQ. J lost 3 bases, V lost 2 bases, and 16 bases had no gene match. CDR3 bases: TGCGCCAGCAGCTTAACTCCGGGTGGTAGCGGGAGGGCCCTCTACGAGCAGTACTTC. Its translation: CASSLTPGGSGRALYEQYF.

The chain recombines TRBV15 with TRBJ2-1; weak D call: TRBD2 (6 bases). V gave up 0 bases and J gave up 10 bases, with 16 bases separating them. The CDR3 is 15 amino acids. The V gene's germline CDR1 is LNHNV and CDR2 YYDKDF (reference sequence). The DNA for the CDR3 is TGTGCCACCAGCAGAGATGGGGCGGGAACTGGAGAGCAGTTCTTC. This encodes CATSRDGAGTGEQFF.

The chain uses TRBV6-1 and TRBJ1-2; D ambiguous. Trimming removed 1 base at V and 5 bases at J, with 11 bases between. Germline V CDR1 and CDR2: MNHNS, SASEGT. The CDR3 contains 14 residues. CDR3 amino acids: CASSEGPLGYGYTF. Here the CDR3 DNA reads TGTGCCAGCAGTGAAGGGCCCCTAGGGTATGGCTACACCTTC.

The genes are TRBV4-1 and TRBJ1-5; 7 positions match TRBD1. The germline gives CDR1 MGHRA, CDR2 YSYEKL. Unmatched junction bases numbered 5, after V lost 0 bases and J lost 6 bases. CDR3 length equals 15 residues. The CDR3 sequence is CASSQDRQGGQPQHF. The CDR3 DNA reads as TGCGCCAGCAGCCAAGATCGGCAGGGGGGTCAGCCCCAGCATTTT.

The CDR3 spells CASSEALNWRYTEAFF. Written as DNA, the CDR3 is TGTGCCAGCAGTGAAGCTCTCAATTGGAGGTACACTGAAGCTTTCTTT. The chain is built from TRBV6-1 and TRBJ1-1; D ambiguous. The CDR3 is 16 amino acids. V shed 0 bases and J shed 3 bases, with 14 bases lying between them. CDR1 and CDR2 (germline): MNHNS, SASEGT.

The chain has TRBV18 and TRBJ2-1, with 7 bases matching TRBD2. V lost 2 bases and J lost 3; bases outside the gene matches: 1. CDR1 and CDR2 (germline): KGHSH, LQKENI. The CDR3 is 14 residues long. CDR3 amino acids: CASSPGTNYNEQFF. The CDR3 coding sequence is TGTGCCAGCTCACCAGGGACTAACTACAATGAGCAGTTCTTC. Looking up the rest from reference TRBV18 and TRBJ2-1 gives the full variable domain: NAGVMQNPRHLVRRRGQEARLRCSPMKGHSHVYWYRQLPEEGLKFMVYLQKENIIDESGMPKERFSAEFPKEGPSILRIQQVVRGDSAAYFCASSPGTNYNEQFFGPGTRLTVL.